These T cell receptor beta chains were read from a single sample in a study of cytomegalovirus exposure and HLA in healthy donors. Assay used: immunoSEQ multiplex PCR; TCRdb lists only in-frame clones, some missing. The repertoire holds about 99,000 clones, with roughly 70% as singletons. Sequenced: PBMCs. The receptor set was obtained from a woman aged 45 to 65 in good health and CMV-seronegative. Both conserved end residues are part of each CDR3. The D gene is left open where the match is weak. For some rows the clone size is stated as once, few or many, or as a class when expanded; others skip it.

>NA|few|TRBJ1-1|TRBV2
TGTGCCAGCAGTGTAGTCTCGTCGAACACTGAAGCTTTCTTT
CASSVVSSNTEAFF
>TRBD2|NA|TRBJ2-1|TRBV7-6
TGTGCCAGCAGCCGTCTAGCGGGAGGAGACAATGAGCAGTTCTTC
CASSRLAGGDNEQFF
>NA|few|TRBJ1-6|TRBV5-6
TGTGCCAGCAGCTTGTTCGGGGCAGGGGCCTTCAATTCACCCCTCCACTTT
CASSLFGAGAFNSPLHF
>TRBD2|NA|TRBJ2-2|TRBV5-1
TGCGCCAGCAGCTGGACTAGCGGCGCGAACACCGGGGAGCTGTTTTTT
CASSWTSGANTGELFF
>NA|NA|TRBJ1-2|TRBV28
TGTGCCAGCAGGGATCGGGGAGGGCTTAACTATGGCTACACCTTC
CASRDRGGLNYGYTF
>TRBD1|NA|TRBJ1-3|TRBV6-5
TGTGCCAGCGGGGACAGCTCTCCTGGAAACACCATATATTTT
CASGDSSPGNTIYF
>NA|NA|TRBJ2-5|TRBV5-6
TGTGCCAGCAGCTTACTAGGGGGGGGCCAAGAGACCCAGTACTTC
CASSLLGGGQETQYF
>TRBD1|few|TRBJ2-1|TRBV6-4
TGTGCCAGCAGTACCGGGACAGGGGTTTTCAATGAGCAGTTCTTC
CASSTGTGVFNEQFF
>TRBD2|few|TRBJ2-3|TRBV6-4
TGTGCCAGCAGTAGGACTAGCGGGAGCACAGATACGCAGTATTTT
CASSRTSGSTDTQYF
>TRBD1|NA|TRBJ2-2|TRBV11-3
TGTGCCAGCAGCGGAGGGGGCGGGACAGGTATCACCGGGGAGCTGTTTTTT
CASSGGGGTGITGELFF
>TRBD1|NA|TRBJ2-7|TRBV29-1
TGCAGCGTAGACTACCGGGACAGGGGGCTCGAGCAGTACTTC
CSVDYRDRGLEQYF
>NA|NA|TRBJ2-3|TRBV6-1
TGTGCCAGCAGTGAAAGTCGGGATACGCAGTATTTT
CASSESRDTQYF
>NA|NA|TRBJ2-3|TRBV2
TGTGCCAGCAGTGAACAGGCGGGACCGCAGTATTTT
CASSEQAGPQYF
>TRBD1|NA|TRBJ2-7|TRBV6-6
TGTGCCAGCAGTTACTCGCGGGACAGGGTAATACACGAGCAGTACTTC
CASSYSRDRVIHEQYF
>TRBD2|NA|TRBJ2-7|TRBV4-3
TGCGCCAGCAGCGCGAAGGCGGGAGGGACCTACGAGCAGTACTTC
CASSAKAGGTYEQYF
>NA|NA|TRBJ1-2|TRBV27
TGTGCCACCAGAGTTACAGGGATTATTGGCTACACCTTC
CATRVTGIIGYTF
>TRBD2|NA|TRBJ2-1|TRBV25-1
TGTGCCAGCCAAGCGAGCGGGAGTTTCTTCGTTGAGCAGTTCTTC
CASQASGSFFVEQFF
>NA|few|TRBJ2-2|TRBV5-6
TGTGCCAGCAGCTTGGTGGGGCCCGGGGAGCTGTTTTTT
CASSLVGPGELFF
>NA|few|TRBJ2-7|TRBV6-1
TGTGCCAGCAGTGAAGACTCGGCAGGAAGCTCCTACGAGCAGTACTTC
CASSEDSAGSSYEQYF
>TRBD2|NA|TRBJ2-5|TRBV15
TGTGCCACCAGCAGAGATCTCGAGCGGGGGATCCAAGAGACCCAGTACTTC
CATSRDLERGIQETQYF
>NA|NA|TRBJ1-5|TRBV6-1
TGTGCCAGCAGGACAAGGCGGGATCAGCCCCAGCATTTT
CASRTRRDQPQHF
>TRBD1|NA|TRBJ2-7|TRBV6-5
TGTGCCAGCAGTTACATGCCAGGGGGCTCCTACGAGCAGTACTTC
CASSYMPGGSYEQYF
>TRBD1|NA|TRBJ1-4|TRBV28
TGTGCCACCCTAAGGACAGGCCGCGTTGAAAAACTGTTTTTT
CATLRTGRVEKLFF
>TRBD1|once|TRBJ1-5|TRBV7-2
TGTGCCAGCAGCTTAGACAGGGGCCCCACAGAGCCCCAGCATTTT
CASSLDRGPTEPQHF
>TRBD1|NA|TRBJ2-5|TRBV7-9
TGTGCCAGCAGCCCCGGACAGGTCGGAGAGACCCAGTACTTC
CASSPGQVGETQYF
>NA|NA|TRBJ2-7|TRBV27
TGTGCCAGCAGTTTAGCGGGGAGCTCCTACGAGCAGTACTTC
CASSLAGSSYEQYF
>NA|few|TRBJ2-5|TRBV5-4
TGTGCCAGCAGCTTGGAAGGGGCAGAGACCCAGTACTTC
CASSLEGAETQYF
>NA|NA|TRBJ2-7|TRBV27
TGTGCCAGCAGTTTATCCCCCCGAGGTCACGAGCAGTACTTC
CASSLSPRGHEQYF
>NA|medium-sized|TRBJ1-6|TRBV19
TGTGCCAGTAGTATAGGAGGATCACCCCTCCACTTT
CASSIGGSPLHF
>TRBD2|NA|TRBJ2-7|TRBV19
TGTGCCAGTAGTTTAGACCTAGCGGGAGGGATCCCCTACGAGCAGTACTTC
CASSLDLAGGIPYEQYF
>TRBD2|once|TRBJ2-3|TRBV11-2
TGTGCCAGCAGCTTACAGGGACTAGCGGGGGGGCAGGCAGATACGCAGTATTTT
CASSLQGLAGGQADTQYF
>NA|NA|TRBJ1-5|TRBV4-3
TGCGCCAGCAGCCAAGATGTACAGGGAATCGGCAATCAGCCCCAGCATTTT
CASSQDVQGIGNQPQHF
>NA|NA|TRBJ2-3|TRBV27
TGTGCCAGCCTCCCTGTAGCCGGCACAGATACGCAGTATTTT
CASLPVAGTDTQYF
>TRBD1|NA|TRBJ2-3|TRBV6-4
TGTGCCAGCAGATTGACAGGGAGCACAGATACGCAGTATTTT
CASRLTGSTDTQYF
>NA|NA|TRBJ1-2|TRBV6-5
TGTGCCAGCAGTCAAACACCACATTATGGCTACACCTTC
CASSQTPHYGYTF